The clone carrying this TCR beta chain occurred once. Its matching antigen is unknown. The data belong to a study of cytomegalovirus exposure and HLA in healthy donors. Findings and caveats of the study: Roughly uniform sequencing depth across donors was assumed, possibly incorrectly. Donors belonging to an Asian-associated ancestry cluster reportedly showed fewer N-insertions in productive TCRs than the roughly 670-donor mean, according to what a later analysis found. Cytomegalovirus-associated TCR beta chains were listed, numbering approximately 150. As confirmed in vitro, a few CMV-associated chains were specific for CMV antigens.

The PCR used 60 Vbeta and 13 Jbeta primers. Clones were read by immunoSEQ multiplex PCR, and TCRdb kept only the in-frame ones, dropping some. The sample has fewer than 200,000 clones, approximately 75% seen once. This clonotype originated in a woman aged 18 to 35 in good health and CMV-seronegative. Sequencing was carried out using PBMCs.

The CDR3 region is CASSEWGESGANVLTF. The CDR3 coding sequence is TGTGCCAGCAGTGAATGGGGGGAGTCTGGGGCCAACGTCCTGACTTTC. The chain recombines TRBV25-1 with TRBJ2-6, with D possibly matching TRBD2 (6 bases). The germline V gene has CDR1 MGHDK and CDR2 SYGVNS. V was cut by 1 base and J by 1 base, with 8 bases left in between. This CDR3 contains 16 residues.